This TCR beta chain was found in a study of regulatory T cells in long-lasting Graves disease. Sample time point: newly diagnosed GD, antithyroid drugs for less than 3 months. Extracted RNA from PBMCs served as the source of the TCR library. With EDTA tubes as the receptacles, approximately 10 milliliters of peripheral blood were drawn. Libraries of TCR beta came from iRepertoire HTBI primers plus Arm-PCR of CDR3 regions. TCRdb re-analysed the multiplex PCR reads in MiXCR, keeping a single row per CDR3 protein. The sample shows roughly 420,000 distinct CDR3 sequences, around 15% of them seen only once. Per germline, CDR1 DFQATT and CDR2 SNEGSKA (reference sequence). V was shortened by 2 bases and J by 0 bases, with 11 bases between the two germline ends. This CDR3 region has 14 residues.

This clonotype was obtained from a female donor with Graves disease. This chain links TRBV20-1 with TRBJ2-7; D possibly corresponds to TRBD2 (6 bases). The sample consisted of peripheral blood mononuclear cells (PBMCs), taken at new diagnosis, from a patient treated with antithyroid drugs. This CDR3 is CSARSGGYSYEQYF. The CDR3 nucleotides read TGCAGTGCTAGATCCGGGGGATACTCCTACGAGCAGTACTTC.